This T cell receptor beta chain appears in the sequencing data of a study of T cells after yellow fever vaccination. Turning to the study itself: CD3, CD45RA, CCR7 and CD95 defined the sorted EM, EMRA, CM and Tscm memory subsets. Fractions with few cells were prepared using SMART-Seq v4 Ultra Low Input.

This clonotype occurred many times. TCRdb re-derived calls from the 5' RACE reads in MiXCR, one entry per CDR3 protein. This sample has roughly 30,000 distinct CDR3 sequences; 6% to 8% occur once, and the top ten carry 25%. This CDR3 is 17 amino acids long. Germline assignment: CDR1 LNHDA and CDR2 SQIVND (reference sequence). V was clipped by 6 bases and J by 1 base; unmatched bases: 5. The material was PBMCs, either bulk or a sorted T-cell subset (CD4+, CD8+, memory, or dextramer-sorted; not recorded which), obtained on the day of the yellow fever booster vaccination. This TCR was sampled from a young man who received the YFV17D yellow fever vaccine. This sequence joins TRBV19 and TRBJ2-1, with TRBD2 identical over 14 bases. In nucleotides, the CDR3 is TGTGCCAGTAGACTGGGACTAGCGGGAGAGTCCTACAATGAGCAGTTCTTC. Its protein product is CASRLGLAGESYNEQFF.